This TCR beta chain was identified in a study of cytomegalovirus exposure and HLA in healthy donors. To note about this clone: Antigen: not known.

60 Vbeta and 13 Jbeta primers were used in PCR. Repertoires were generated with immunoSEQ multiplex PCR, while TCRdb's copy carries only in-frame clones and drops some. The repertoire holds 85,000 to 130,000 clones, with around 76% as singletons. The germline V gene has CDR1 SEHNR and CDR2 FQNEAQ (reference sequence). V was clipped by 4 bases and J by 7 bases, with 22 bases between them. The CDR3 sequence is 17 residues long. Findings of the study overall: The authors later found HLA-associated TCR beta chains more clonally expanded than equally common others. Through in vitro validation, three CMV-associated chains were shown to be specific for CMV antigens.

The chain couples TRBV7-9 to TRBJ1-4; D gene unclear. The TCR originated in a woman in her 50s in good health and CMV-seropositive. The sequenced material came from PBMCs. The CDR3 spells CASSSVVSWGEGEKLFF. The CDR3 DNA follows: TGTGCCAGCAGCTCCGTGGTTAGTTGGGGTGAGGGTGAAAAACTGTTTTTT.